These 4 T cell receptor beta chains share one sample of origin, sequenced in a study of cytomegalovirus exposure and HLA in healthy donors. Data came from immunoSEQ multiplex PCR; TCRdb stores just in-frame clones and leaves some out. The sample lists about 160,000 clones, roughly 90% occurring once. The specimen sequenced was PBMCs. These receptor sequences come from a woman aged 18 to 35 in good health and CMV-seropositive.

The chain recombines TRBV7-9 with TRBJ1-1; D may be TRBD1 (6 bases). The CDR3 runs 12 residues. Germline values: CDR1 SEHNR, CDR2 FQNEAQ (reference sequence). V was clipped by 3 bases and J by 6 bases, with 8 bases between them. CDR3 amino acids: CASSLGAAEAFF. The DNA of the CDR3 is TGTGCCAGCAGCTTGGGGGCGGCTGAAGCTTTCTTT. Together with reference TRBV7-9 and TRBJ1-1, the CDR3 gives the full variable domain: DTGVSQNPRHKITKRGQNVTFRCDPISEHNRLYWYRQTLGQGPEFLTYFQNEAQLEKSRLLSDRFSAERPKGSFSTLEIQRTEQGDSAMYLCASSLGAAEAFFGQGTRLTVV.

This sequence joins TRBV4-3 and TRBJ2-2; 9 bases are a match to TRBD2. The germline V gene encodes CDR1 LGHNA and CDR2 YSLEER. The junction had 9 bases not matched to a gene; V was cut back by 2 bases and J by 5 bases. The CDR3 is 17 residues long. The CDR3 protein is CASSQKSLAGYTGELFF. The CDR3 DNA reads TGCGCCAGCAGCCAAAAATCGCTAGCGGGATATACCGGGGAGCTGTTTTTT.

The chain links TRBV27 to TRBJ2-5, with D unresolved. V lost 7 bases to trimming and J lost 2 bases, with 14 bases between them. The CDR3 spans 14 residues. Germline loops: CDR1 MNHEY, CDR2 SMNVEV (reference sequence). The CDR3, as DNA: TGTGCCAGCACCGAGACCTGGCGGCAAGAGACCCAGTACTTC. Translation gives CASTETWRQETQYF.

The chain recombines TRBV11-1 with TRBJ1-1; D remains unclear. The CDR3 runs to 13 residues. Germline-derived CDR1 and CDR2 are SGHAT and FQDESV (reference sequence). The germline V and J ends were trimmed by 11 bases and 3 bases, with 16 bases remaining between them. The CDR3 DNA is TGTGCCCCTAGGTGTCTTCGGTACACTGAAGCTTTCTTT. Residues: CAPRCLRYTEAFF.